This T cell receptor beta chain originates from a study of CD8+CD57+ T cells in acquired aplastic anemia. Turning to the study itself: On average, sorted CD4+ and CD8+ cells gave approximately 3.5 ug of DNA. Whole-study results and caveats: Patient and control CD8+ Simpson's diversity was not significantly different. Sharing between patients and controls was observed for twenty-nine CD8+ CDR3 sequences.

An expansion of CD8+CD57+ cells by flow cytometry had been shown in patients chosen for sequencing. Every patient was diagnosed with severe acquired aplastic anemia. Genomic DNA, serving as template, underwent TCR beta VDJ and CDR3 profiling. TCRdb called the reads again in MiXCR, with one record for every CDR3 protein. The sample has about 40,000 distinct CDR3 sequences, approximately 63% seen once. About this clonotype itself: Its antigen is unidentified.

V lost 0 bases, J lost 2 bases, and 9 bases lay in between. The CDR3 loop spans 14 amino acids. Per the germline V gene, CDR1 is SGDLS and CDR2 is YYNGEE. The source is a human donor with aplastic anemia. Sequencing was carried out using sorted CD4+, CD8+, or CD8+CD57+ T cells (not recorded which) from PBMCs. The V gene is TRBV9, the J gene TRBJ2-7; TRBD1 might be the D (6 bases). In DNA form, the CDR3 reads TGTGCCAGCAGCGTAGAGACAGGACCCTACGAGCAGTACTTC. It translates to CASSVETGPYEQYF.